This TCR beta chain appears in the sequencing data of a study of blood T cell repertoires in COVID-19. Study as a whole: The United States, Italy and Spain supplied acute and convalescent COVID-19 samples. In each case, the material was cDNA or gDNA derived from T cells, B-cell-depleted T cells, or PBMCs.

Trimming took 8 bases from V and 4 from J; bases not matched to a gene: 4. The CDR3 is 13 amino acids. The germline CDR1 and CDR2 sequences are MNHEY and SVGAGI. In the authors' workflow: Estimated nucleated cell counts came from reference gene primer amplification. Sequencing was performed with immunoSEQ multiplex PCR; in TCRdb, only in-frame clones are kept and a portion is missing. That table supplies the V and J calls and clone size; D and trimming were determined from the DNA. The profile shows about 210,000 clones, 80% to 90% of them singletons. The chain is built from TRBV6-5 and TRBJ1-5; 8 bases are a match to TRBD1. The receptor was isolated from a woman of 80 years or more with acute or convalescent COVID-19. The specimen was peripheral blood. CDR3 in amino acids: CASGWTGNQPQHF. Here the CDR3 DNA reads TGTGCCAGCGGCTGGACAGGGAATCAGCCCCAGCATTTT.